Listed below are T cell receptor beta chains from one sample, sequenced in a study of metastatic and nonmetastatic thyroid tumors. Via MiXCR, TCRdb re-called the PCR reads. There are 7,500 to 10,000 clones in the sample; approximately 40% occur only once, and 20% to 25% lies in the top ten. The sample taken for sequencing was tumor tissue. The receptors derive from a female donor with papillary thyroid cancer or a benign thyroid nodule (not recorded which). Some clones in this sample may be carry-over from other donors' samples. Each CDR3 is given with its conserved first and last residue. Fields, in order: J gene, clone size, V gene, D gene, CDR3 protein, CDR3 DNA. The D gene is left open where the match is weak. Not every row has a clone size; where given, it reads once, few, many or a size class.

>TRBJ2-1|.|TRBV6-1|.
CASRGSPSSYNEKFF
TGTGCCAGCAGAGGGAGCCCGAGCTCCTACAATGAGAAGTTCTTC
>TRBJ2-7|few|TRBV28|TRBD1
CASSPPDRGPEQYF
TGTGCCAGCAGTCCTCCAGACAGGGGGCCCGAGCAGTACTTC
>TRBJ2-2|medium-sized|TRBV28|.
CASSLGRGWGELFF
TGTGCCAGCAGTTTAGGCAGAGGATGGGGGGAGCTGTTTTTT
>TRBJ1-6|few|TRBV15|TRBD1
CATRRGDRGSPLHF
TGTGCCACCCGTAGAGGGGACAGGGGGTCACCCCTCCACTTT
>TRBJ1-2|.|TRBV7-2|.
CASSLNGVADGYTF
TGTGCCAGCAGCTTAAATGGTGTAGCGGACGGCTACACCTTC
>TRBJ2-7|few|TRBV28|.
CASSFGVPYEQYF
TGTGCCAGCAGCTTTGGAGTTCCCTACGAGCAGTACTTC
>TRBJ2-5|many|TRBV29-1|.
CSVGTGIQETQYF
TGCAGCGTGGGTACAGGGATCCAAGAGACCCAGTACTTC
>TRBJ2-7|once|TRBV5-1|.
CASSPSAESGGEQYF
TGCGCCAGCAGCCCATCAGCGGAAAGTGGCGGCGAGCAGTACTTC
>TRBJ2-7|medium-sized|TRBV7-6|TRBD1
CASSLATGSSYEQYF
TGTGCCAGCAGCTTAGCGACAGGGAGCTCCTACGAGCAGTACTTC
>TRBJ1-3|medium-sized|TRBV6-1|.
CASRPGGWENTIYF
TGTGCCAGCAGGCCTGGTGGTTGGGAAAACACCATATATTTT
>TRBJ2-2|few|TRBV6-1|.
CASSRTTGCHGELFF
TGTGCCAGCAGCCGGACTACCGGGTGCCACGGGGAGCTGTTTTTT
>TRBJ2-4|many|TRBV20-1|TRBD2
CSARSGELAKNIQYF
TGCAGTGCCCGAAGCGGGGAGCTAGCCAAAAACATTCAGTACTTC
>TRBJ1-1|.|TRBV28|.
CASSLRRRTFF
TGTGCCAGCAGTTTAAGGCGCCGGACTTTCTTT
>TRBJ1-1|many|TRBV11-2|.
CASSPRGAMGGMNTEAFF
TGTGCCAGCAGCCCTCGAGGGGCGATGGGGGGAATGAACACTGAAGCTTTCTTT
>TRBJ1-5|.|TRBV18|.
CASSPSIGGGSNQPQHF
TGTGCCAGCTCACCTAGTATTGGGGGCGGAAGCAATCAGCCCCAGCATTTT
>TRBJ2-3|few|TRBV20-1|TRBD2
CSALGLAIDTQYF
TGCAGTGCTCTGGGACTAGCAATAGATACGCAGTATTTT
>TRBJ2-1|medium-sized|TRBV29-1|.
CSAYREYNEQFF
TGCAGCGCATACAGGGAATACAATGAGCAGTTCTTC
>TRBJ2-7|few|TRBV6-1|.
CASKPGRSYEQYF
TGTGCCAGCAAGCCCGGGAGATCCTACGAGCAGTACTTC
>TRBJ2-7|few|TRBV28|.
CASSDTGRGSYEQYF
TGTGCCAGCAGTGACACAGGGCGGGGTTCCTACGAGCAGTACTTC
>TRBJ2-7|.|TRBV7-9|TRBD2
CASSLEGLDHEQYF
TGTGCCAGCAGCTTAGAGGGACTAGACCACGAGCAGTACTTC
>TRBJ2-6|.|TRBV6-8|TRBD1
CASGPGTGASGANVLTF
TGTGCCAGCGGCCCCGGGACAGGGGCCTCTGGGGCCAACGTCCTGACTTTC
>TRBJ1-1|.|TRBV20-1|.
CSASTDTYTEAFF
TGCAGTGCTTCAACTGACACCTACACTGAAGCTTTCTTT
>TRBJ1-2|few|TRBV24-1|.
CATSDLFSYGYTF
TGTGCCACCAGTGACTTATTCAGCTATGGCTACACCTTC